Ten or more counts support the clone carrying this T cell receptor (beta chain). From 300 to 400 ng of RNA, a library with molecular barcoded alpha/delta and beta/gamma adaptors was made. TCRdb reanalysed the reads using MiXCR and keeps one entry per CDR3 protein. Among fewer than 30,000 distinct CDR3 sequences listed, roughly an eighth were seen once. The CDR3 loop spans 13 amino acids. Trimming pared 0 bases from V and 4 bases from J, leaving 8 bases between. In germline, CDR1 is GTSNPN, CDR2 SVGIG (reference sequence). These data originate in a study of read filtering for tumor transcriptome and immune sequencing. On the study more broadly: Patients were 17 male and about 15 female, mean age approximately 70 years, range 47 to 80.

Sequenced material: a population of CD138-negative cells sorted from bone marrow. The rearrangement joins TRBV30 to TRBJ2-3, with D perhaps TRBD2 (5 bases). The TCR originated in a donor at least 40 years old with multiple myeloma. In DNA, the CDR3 is TGTGCCTGGAGTGTTGGGCGGGCAGATACGCAGTATTTT. This codes for CAWSVGRADTQYF.